Presented here are 30 T cell receptor beta chains from one specimen sequenced in a study of cytomegalovirus exposure and HLA in healthy donors. Here immunoSEQ multiplex PCR was the method, and the copy in TCRdb shows in-frame clones only, minus some. The table shows some 180,000 clones, with around nine tenths occurring only once. The sequencing input was PBMCs. The origin of the receptors is a man aged 25 to 45 in good health and CMV-seropositive.

The CDR3 sequence is CASIRGAGNSYEQYF. In DNA, the CDR3 is TGTGCCAGCATCCGGGGGGCGGGCAACTCCTACGAGCAGTACTTC. The chain couples TRBV25-1 to TRBJ2-7, with D perhaps matching TRBD2 (7 bases). The CDR3 sequence is 15 residues long. The germline V gene has CDR1 MGHDK and CDR2 SYGVNS. The V and J ends lost 7 bases and 0 bases respectively, with 16 bases between them.

CDR3 residues: CASSESERSTDTQYF. CDR3 bases: TGTGCCAGCAGTGAAAGCGAGAGGAGCACAGATACGCAGTATTTT. This chain connects TRBV6-1 to TRBJ2-3; D remains unclear. The CDR3 consists of 15 residues. Germline assignment: CDR1 MNHNS and CDR2 SASEGT. Trimming stripped 2 bases from V and 0 bases from J, with 9 bases between.

The V and J genes are TRBV19 and TRBJ1-5; 7 nucleotides line up with TRBD1. The CDR3 has 15 amino acids. V gave up 5 bases and J gave up 4 bases; unmatched junction bases: 8. Germline CDR1 and CDR2: LNHDA and SQIVND (reference sequence). CDR3 amino acids: CASSLPGRGNQPQHF. The CDR3 DNA reads as TGTGCCAGTAGTCTCCCGGGCAGGGGGAATCAGCCCCAGCATTTT.

V and J are TRBV6-1 and TRBJ1-6; a weak D match, TRBD1 (5 bases). This CDR3 spans 18 amino acids. The germline V gene has CDR1 MNHNS and CDR2 SASEGT. The V end lost 0 bases, the J end lost 3 bases, and 15 bases lay between the germline ends. This CDR3 is CASSEARQGVGYNSPLHF. DNA for the CDR3: TGTGCCAGCAGTGAAGCCCGACAAGGGGTGGGCTATAATTCACCCCTCCACTTT.

This sequence joins TRBV10-3 and TRBJ2-3, with D possibly being TRBD1 or TRBD2 (6 bases each). This CDR3 is built from 15 residues. The V gene's germline CDR1 is ENHRY and CDR2 SYGVKD. Trimming left V 5 bases short and J 0 bases short, with 12 bases between. CDR3 DNA: TGTGCCATCAGTATAGGGGGGACTAGCACAGATACGCAGTATTTT. Encoded protein: CAISIGGTSTDTQYF.

The chain combines TRBV2 with TRBJ1-4; the D is unclear. The germline CDR1 and CDR2 sequences are SNHLY and FYNNEI. The CDR3 runs to 14 residues. V lost 6 bases, J lost 5 bases, and 13 bases lay in between. CDR3 sequence: CASRLGSLNEKLFF. DNA of the CDR3: TGTGCCAGCAGGCTCGGGTCCCTGAATGAAAAACTGTTTTTT.

This chain connects TRBV19 to TRBJ2-4, with D unresolved. Per germline, CDR1 LNHDA and CDR2 SQIVND (reference sequence). CDR3 length equals 17 residues. The V end was cut by 6 bases, the J end by 2 bases, with 20 bases between. CDR3 residues: CASSHPSNAYSKNIQYF. The CDR3, as DNA: TGTGCCAGTAGCCACCCCTCCAACGCTTACTCCAAAAACATTCAGTACTTC.

This clone was seen just once. V is TRBV10-2 and J is TRBJ2-7; D is uncertain. The CDR3 totals 16 residues. The germline V gene has CDR1 WSHSY and CDR2 SAAADI. The ends were cut back, 5 bases at V and 1 base at J, with 18 bases in the middle. CDR3 sequence (DNA): TGCGCCAGCAGTTGGACGGAAGCTCACGGTTCCTACGAGCAGTACTTC. Protein: CASSWTEAHGSYEQYF.

V and J are TRBV28 and TRBJ1-5; TRBD1 matches at 7 bases. Germline-derived CDR1 and CDR2 are MDHEN and SYDVKM. This CDR3 region has 17 residues. V lost 5 bases to trimming and J lost 4 bases; unmatched junction nucleotides: 14. The CDR3 sequence is CASSAGTQGVKNQPQHF. In DNA, the CDR3 is TGTGCCAGCAGTGCCGGGACCCAGGGGGTAAAAAATCAGCCCCAGCATTTT.

This rearrangement joins TRBV5-1 to TRBJ1-1, with 7 bases fitting TRBD1. The CDR3 sequence is 13 residues long. Trimming at V came to 9 bases and at J to 1 base, leaving 6 bases not matched to a gene. Germline V gene lookup returns CDR1 SGHRS and CDR2 YFSETQ. CDR3 in amino acids: CATKQGTNTEAFF. CDR3 sequence (DNA): TGCGCCACCAAACAGGGGACGAACACTGAAGCTTTCTTT.

The chain employs TRBV30 and TRBJ2-2, with D possibly being TRBD1 or TRBD2 (6 bases each). The CDR3 runs 15 residues. V was clipped by 0 bases and J by 0 bases, with 8 bases between them. In germline, CDR1 is GTSNPN, CDR2 SVGIG (reference sequence). The CDR3 nucleotides are TGTGCCTGGAGTGTAGGGGGGTCGAACACCGGGGAGCTGTTTTTT. The encoded protein is CAWSVGGSNTGELFF.

The chain uses TRBV28 and TRBJ2-7; D is possibly TRBD1 (6 bases). The CDR3 spans 14 residues. The V end lost 7 bases, the J end lost 2 bases, and 15 bases lay between the germline ends. Germline values: CDR1 MDHEN, CDR2 SYDVKM. This CDR3 is CASTLSGVTYEQYF. CDR3 in DNA: TGTGCCAGCACCCTATCAGGGGTGACCTACGAGCAGTACTTC.

The chain carries TRBV29-1 and TRBJ2-6; unclear D gene. The germline V gene encodes CDR1 SQVTM and CDR2 ANQGSEA. Trimming took off 7 bases at V and 4 bases at J, with 17 bases between the two ends. CDR3 size: 15 residues. CDR3 sequence: CSASRLKSGANVLTF. As DNA, the CDR3 is TGCAGCGCCTCGCGCCTTAAATCGGGGGCCAACGTCCTGACTTTC.

This chain uses TRBV7-2 with TRBJ1-5; a possible D gene is TRBD1 (5 bases). V was trimmed by 2 bases and J by 5 bases, leaving 13 bases between them. The CDR3 is 15 residues long. Germline V gene data show CDR1 as SGHTA and CDR2 as FQGNSA. The CDR3 sequence: CASSLSSGAYQPQHF. DNA of the CDR3: TGTGCCAGCAGCTTATCATCCGGGGCCTATCAGCCCCAGCATTTT.

CDR3: CASSSTVNTEAFF. In DNA form, the CDR3 reads TGTGCCAGCAGCTCTACAGTGAACACTGAAGCTTTCTTT. The V and J genes are TRBV14 and TRBJ1-1; D is undetermined. V lost 5 bases and J lost 0, with 7 bases in between. The germline V gene encodes CDR1 SGHDN and CDR2 FVKESK. The length of the CDR3 is 13 residues.

A few counts support this clone. The chain employs TRBV18 and TRBJ1-1, with D uncertain. This CDR3 has 14 residues. The germline CDR1 and CDR2 sequences are KGHSH and LQKENI. Trimming took 2 bases from V and 0 from J, leaving 7 bases between them. CDR3 sequence: CASSPSVMNTEAFF. CDR3 sequence (DNA): TGTGCCAGCTCACCAAGTGTAATGAACACTGAAGCTTTCTTT.

The chain recombines TRBV28 with TRBJ2-3; D uncertain. Between the trimmed V and J ends, which lost 2 bases and 4 bases, there was a span of 10 bases. The germline gives CDR1 MDHEN, CDR2 SYDVKM. The CDR3 runs to 14 residues. CDR3 DNA sequence: TGTGCCAGCAGTTTACATCGAGAGGCAGATACGCAGTATTTT. Amino acid sequence: CASSLHREADTQYF.

The CDR3 here is CASSRGQGSHEQYF. The DNA for the CDR3 is TGTGCCAGCAGCCGGGGACAGGGATCCCACGAGCAGTACTTC. V gene TRBV6-5 combines with J gene TRBJ2-7; 9 bases match TRBD1. V gave up 6 bases and J gave up 5 bases; unmatched junction bases: 8. CDR3 length: 14 amino acids. Germline assignment: CDR1 MNHEY and CDR2 SVGAGI.

This clone was detected only a few times. The V gene is TRBV29-1, the J gene TRBJ2-5; tentatively, D is TRBD1 (6 bases). Between the trimmed V and J ends, which lost 7 bases and 5 bases, there was a span of 17 bases. The CDR3 loop spans 13 amino acids. Looked up from germline, CDR1 is SQVTM and CDR2 is ANQGSEA. The CDR3 protein is CSGRPLGAETQYF. The CDR3 region has the DNA TGCAGCGGACGACCCCTGGGGGCGGAGACCCAGTACTTC.

The chain combines TRBV7-9 with TRBJ2-3, with D possibly being TRBD2 (6 bases). The germline V gene encodes CDR1 SEHNR and CDR2 FQNEAQ (reference sequence). This CDR3 comprises 16 residues. V lost 1 base, J lost 2 bases, and 13 bases lay in between. The CDR3 nucleotides are TGTGCCAGCAGCTTAGATCTAGCGCGGAACACAGATACGCAGTATTTT. Its protein is CASSLDLARNTDTQYF.

The chain uses TRBV4-3 and TRBJ2-7; D perhaps matches TRBD1 (6 bases). The CDR3 consists of 16 residues. Germline-derived CDR1 and CDR2 are LGHNA and YSLEER. V was cut by 4 bases and J by 2 bases, with 18 bases left in between. CDR3 sequence (DNA): TGCGCCAGCAGCCGACGCGCCGGGACACAGCCCTACGAGCAGTACTTC. Its protein product is CASSRRAGTQPYEQYF.

The rearrangement links TRBV7-2 to TRBJ2-1; TRBD2 matches at 12 bases. Germline CDR1 and CDR2: SGHTA and FQGNSA. J gave up 4 bases and V 5 bases, and 6 bases lay outside the gene matches. The CDR3 covers 16 residues. The CDR3 loop is CASSAAGTSGYNEQFF. DNA of the CDR3: TGTGCCAGCAGCGCCGCCGGGACTAGCGGGTACAATGAGCAGTTCTTC.

This chain joins TRBV19 and TRBJ2-5, with 8 bases aligning to TRBD2. J gave up 2 bases and V 1 base, and 3 bases lay outside the gene matches. The CDR3 is 15 amino acids. The germline gives CDR1 LNHDA, CDR2 SQIVND (reference sequence). The CDR3 reads CASSIGGLGQETQYF. CDR3 coding DNA: TGTGCCAGTAGTATAGGGGGACTAGGTCAAGAGACCCAGTACTTC.

The V and J genes are TRBV4-1 and TRBJ2-1, with D perhaps TRBD2 (6 bases). Germline V gives CDR1 MGHRA, CDR2 YSYEKL. Trimming cost V 4 bases and J 6 bases, with 10 bases left between them. The CDR3 extends over 13 amino acids. The CDR3 is CASSPSGFNEQFF. The CDR3 DNA reads TGCGCCAGCAGCCCCAGCGGGTTCAATGAGCAGTTCTTC.

The chain uses TRBV6-6 and TRBJ2-7; D may be TRBD1 or TRBD2 (6 bases each). CDR1 and CDR2 from the germline V gene are MNHNY and SVGAGI (reference sequence). Trimming stripped 0 bases from V and 4 bases from J, with 13 bases between. The CDR3 has 15 amino acids. The CDR3 nucleotides are TGTGCCAGCAGTTACTCGAAACAGGGAGGATACGAGCAGTACTTC. It encodes CASSYSKQGGYEQYF.

The J gene is TRBJ2-3, the V gene TRBV5-1, with D unresolved. In germline, CDR1 is SGHRS, CDR2 YFSETQ. The V gene lost 0 bases and the J gene lost 6 bases, with 5 bases spanning the gap. This CDR3 is built from 12 residues. CDR3 region: CASSLATDTQYF. The CDR3 bases are TGCGCCAGCAGCTTGGCGACCGATACGCAGTATTTT.

The chain combines TRBV5-1 with TRBJ2-7; 8 bases match TRBD2. Germline V gene data show CDR1 as SGHRS and CDR2 as YFSETQ. V was clipped by 2 bases and J by 1 base; unmatched bases: 2. The CDR3 has 14 amino acids. The CDR3 nucleotides read TGCGCCAGCAGCTTCCGGGAGGGATCCTACGAGCAGTACTTC. Its translation is CASSFREGSYEQYF. The full variable domain, rest sourced from reference TRBV5-1 and TRBJ2-7, is KAGVTQTPRYLIKTRGQQVTLSCSPISGHRSVSWYQQTPGQGLQFLFEYFSETQRNKGNFPGRFSGRQFSNSRSEMNVSTLELGDSALYLCASSFREGSYEQYFGPGTRLTVT.

V usage is TRBV7-2 and J usage is TRBJ2-1, with 13 bases matching TRBD2. J lost 8 bases, V lost 5 bases, and 6 bases had no gene match. The CDR3 contains 15 residues. Germline CDR1 is SGHTA and CDR2 is FQGNSA. The CDR3 is CASSHGLAGDHEQFF. The CDR3 DNA reads TGTGCCAGCAGCCACGGACTAGCGGGAGACCATGAGCAGTTCTTC. Full variable domain (remainder filled in from reference TRBV7-2 and TRBJ2-1): GAGVSQSPSNKVTEKGKDVELRCDPISGHTALYWYRQSLGQGLEFLIYFQGNSAPDKSGLPSDRFSAERTGGSVSTLTIQRTQQEDSAVYLCASSHGLAGDHEQFFGPGTRLTVL.

The V gene is TRBV28, the J gene TRBJ1-2; D unresolved. This CDR3 has 14 residues. Trimming removed 6 bases from V and 7 bases from J, with 18 bases in between. Germline-derived CDR1 and CDR2 are MDHEN and SYDVKM. CDR3 in DNA: TGTGCCAGCAGGGGTTTACCACCCTCTTTTGGCTACACCTTC. It yields the protein CASRGLPPSFGYTF.

The chain uses TRBV29-1 and TRBJ1-2; perhaps TRBD1 as D (5 bases). This CDR3 has 14 amino acids. Germline V gene sequence: CDR1 SQVTM, CDR2 ANQGSEA. The V and J ends lost 1 base and 6 bases respectively, with 15 bases between them. CDR3 nucleotide sequence: TGCAGCGTTGAAGGTGCCTCGGTCAGGGATGGCTACACCTTC. Translated: CSVEGASVRDGYTF.